This record covers a single T cell receptor (beta chain). Some clones are missing from TCRdb's copy, which holds only in-frame ones; the method was immunoSEQ multiplex PCR. The data show some 68,000 clones, with around 95% seen just once and 0.24% held by the top ten. The data were obtained in a study of technical replicates of blood from several donors. Germline CDR1 is MNHEY and CDR2 is SVGAGI. Trimming cost V 6 bases and J 7 bases; bases outside gene matches: 12. The CDR3 runs 15 residues. J is TRBJ1-5 and V is TRBV6-5; the match to TRBD1 covers 7 bases. What was sequenced was T cells isolated from PBMCs. The receptor's source is a human donor in good health. In DNA, the CDR3 is TGTGCCAGCAGCCCCCAAACAGGGGATGGGCAGCCCCAGCATTTT. This encodes CASSPQTGDGQPQHF.